Below are 21 T cell receptor beta chains sequenced from a single sample in a study of cytomegalovirus exposure and HLA in healthy donors. A multiplex PCR was run with 60 Vbeta primers and 13 Jbeta primers. The method was immunoSEQ multiplex PCR; TCRdb's version includes in-frame clones alone and lacks a portion of them. The data hold about 190,000 clones, with around 82% observed a single time. Specimen: PBMCs. The receptors originated from a boy between 5 and 17 years old in good health and CMV-seronegative.

The chain carries TRBV6-1 and TRBJ1-4, with D maybe TRBD1 (5 bases). The CDR3 is 14 residues long. Between the trimmed V and J ends, which lost 3 bases and 7 bases, there was a span of 12 bases. Looked up from germline, CDR1 is MNHNS and CDR2 is SASEGT. DNA for the CDR3: TGTGCCAGCAGTGATAGGGGTATAAGTGAAAAACTGTTTTTT. Its translation is CASSDRGISEKLFF.

The J gene is TRBJ2-7, the V gene TRBV28, with D possibly being TRBD2 (6 bases). The germline V gene encodes CDR1 MDHEN and CDR2 SYDVKM. This CDR3 spans 21 amino acids. Trimming took off 6 bases at V and 5 bases at J, with 38 bases between the two ends. CDR3 in DNA: TGTGCCAGCAGACCAAACCCGGGACTTTATCCCTTTACCTATCTGCGGCACGAGCAGTACTTC. Encoded protein: CASRPNPGLYPFTYLRHEQYF.

This sequence joins TRBV30 and TRBJ1-1; 7 bases line up with TRBD1. After removal of 3 bases from V and 0 bases from J, the junction contained 4 bases not matched to a gene. The CDR3 contains 14 residues. Germline-derived CDR1 and CDR2 are GTSNPN and SVGIG (reference sequence). This CDR3 is CAWSTGTVNTEAFF. CDR3 coding DNA: TGTGCCTGGAGCACCGGGACAGTGAACACTGAAGCTTTCTTT.

The V gene is TRBV30, the J gene TRBJ1-4, with TRBD1 matching 7 bases. CDR1 is GTSNPN and CDR2 is SVGIG in the germline V gene (reference sequence). The trim removed 5 bases at V and 5 bases at J, leaving 11 bases unmatched. There are 15 residues in the CDR3. CDR3 in amino acids: CAWAKGDRLNEKLFF. CDR3 bases: TGTGCCTGGGCAAAAGGGGACAGACTAAATGAAAAACTGTTTTTT. The whole variable domain, remainder taken from reference TRBV30 and TRBJ1-4, is SQTIHQWPATLVQPVGSPLSLECTVEGTSNPNLYWYRQAAGRGLQLLFYSVGIGQISSEVPQNLSASRPQDRQFILSSKKLLLSDSGFYLCAWAKGDRLNEKLFFGSGTQLSVL.

This chain uses TRBV29-1 with TRBJ1-5; 8 bases agree with TRBD1. The V gene's germline CDR1 is SQVTM and CDR2 ANQGSEA. The CDR3 length is 16 residues. The V and J ends lost 5 bases and 7 bases, in that order; junction bases with no gene match: 16. Here the CDR3 reads CSVCRTLGQVEQPQHF. The CDR3 DNA is TGCAGCGTTTGCCGTACTTTGGGACAGGTTGAGCAGCCCCAGCATTTT.

Turning to this clone: The identical CDR3 is also encoded by other nucleotide sequences in the sample. The DNA of the CDR3 is TGTGCCAGCAGCCCCGTATCCTACGAGCAGTACTTC. This encodes CASSPVSYEQYF. The genes are TRBV7-9 and TRBJ2-7; D gene uncertain. Trimming took off 5 bases at V and 1 base at J, with 6 bases between the two ends. CDR1 and CDR2 from the germline V gene are SEHNR and FQNEAQ (reference sequence). The CDR3 extends over 12 amino acids.

V usage is TRBV6-6 and J usage is TRBJ1-5, with 10 bases that match TRBD1. Trimming removed 10 bases from V and 2 bases from J; junction bases left unmatched: 8. From germline, CDR1 is MNHNY and CDR2 SVGAGI (reference sequence). The CDR3 has 15 amino acids. CDR3 amino acids: CAIHAGTGGNQPQHF. As DNA, the CDR3 is TGTGCCATCCACGCTGGGACAGGGGGCAATCAGCCCCAGCATTTT.

J is TRBJ1-1 and V is TRBV19, with 8 bases matching TRBD1. This CDR3 contains 16 residues. The V and J ends lost 8 bases and 0 bases, in that order; junction bases with no gene match: 11. CDR1 and CDR2 (germline): LNHDA, SQIVND (reference sequence). CDR3 protein: CASRRTGQTLNTEAFF. The CDR3 nucleotides are TGTGCCAGTCGCCGGACAGGGCAAACCTTGAACACTGAAGCTTTCTTT.

V and J are TRBV6-5 and TRBJ2-3, with D possibly being TRBD2 (7 bases). This CDR3 spans 15 amino acids. Deletions cut 3 bases from V and 2 bases from J, with 12 bases between. In germline, CDR1 is MNHEY, CDR2 SVGAGI. The CDR3 DNA reads TGTGCCAGCAGTTATATAGGGGGGGCCACAGATACGCAGTATTTT. Its translation: CASSYIGGATDTQYF.

The chain carries TRBV29-1 and TRBJ2-1; possible D gene TRBD1, 6 bases. Trimming removed 4 bases from V and 7 bases from J, with 11 bases in between. This CDR3 contains 12 residues. Germline V gene sequence: CDR1 SQVTM, CDR2 ANQGSEA. CDR3 in amino acids: CSVGSRGNEQFF. CDR3 nucleotides: TGCAGCGTTGGGTCTAGGGGGAATGAGCAGTTCTTC.

This chain links TRBV7-6 with TRBJ2-7, with D tentatively TRBD2 (5 bases). The CDR3 extends over 14 amino acids. Trimming took off 5 bases at V and 2 bases at J, with 13 bases between the two ends. The germline CDR1 and CDR2 sequences are SGHVS and FNYEAQ. This chain's CDR3 is CASSPEAGAYEQYF. In DNA, the CDR3 is TGTGCCAGCAGCCCGGAGGCTGGCGCCTACGAGCAGTACTTC.

The genes are TRBV28 and TRBJ2-7; possible D gene TRBD1, 5 bases. Trimming removed 8 bases at V and 6 bases at J, with 11 bases between. This CDR3 spans 11 amino acids. Germline loops: CDR1 MDHEN, CDR2 SYDVKM. Here the CDR3 reads CASQGGIEQYF. Written as DNA, the CDR3 is TGTGCCAGCCAGGGTGGTATCGAGCAGTACTTC. The full variable domain, in which reference TRBV28 and TRBJ2-7 provide the parts outside the CDR3, is DVKVTQSSRYLVKRTGEKVFLECVQDMDHENMFWYRQDPGLGLRLIYFSYDVKMKEKGDIPEGYSVSREKKERFSLILESASTNQTSMYLCASQGGIEQYFGPGTRLTVT.

The CDR3 bases are TGTGCCAGCAGCTTCGGGGACAGTTACGAGCAGTACTTC. It translates to CASSFGDSYEQYF. The genes are TRBV5-6 and TRBJ2-5; 7 positions agree with TRBD1. The J call may be wrong; the DNA end is better matched by TRBJ2-7. The length of the CDR3 is 13 residues. Germline V CDR1 and CDR2: SGHDT, YYEEEE.

This clone was picked up one time. J is TRBJ2-1 and V is TRBV5-1; TRBD2 matches 15 bases. The CDR3 length is 18 residues. In germline, CDR1 is SGHRS, CDR2 YFSETQ. V gave up 0 bases and J gave up 0 bases; unmatched junction bases: 1. CDR3 coding DNA: TGCGCCAGCAGCTTGGGGACTAGCGGGGGGGCCTCCTACAATGAGCAGTTCTTC. Amino acid sequence: CASSLGTSGGASYNEQFF.

This clone was found a few times. This chain joins TRBV4-1 and TRBJ2-5; the match to TRBD2 covers 8 bases. The CDR3 is 16 amino acids. The V and J ends lost 0 bases and 5 bases, in that order; junction bases with no gene match: 8. Germline-derived CDR1 and CDR2 are MGHRA and YSYEKL. CDR3 DNA sequence: TGCGCCAGCAGCCAAGATGGTAGCGGGATCTGGGAGACCCAGTACTTC. Protein product: CASSQDGSGIWETQYF.

V gene TRBV27 combines with J gene TRBJ1-3; TRBD1 might be the D (6 bases). The CDR3 spans 16 residues. V lost 5 bases, J lost 2 bases, and 16 bases lay in between. CDR1 is MNHEY, CDR2 SMNVEV, per germline (reference sequence). The CDR3 loop is CASSPTGRYTGNTIYF. The CDR3 DNA reads as TGTGCCAGCAGTCCCACAGGGCGGTACACTGGAAACACCATATATTTT.

This clone was detected a few times. This sequence joins TRBV2 and TRBJ1-1; 7 positions agree with TRBD1. This CDR3 has 16 residues. Germline CDR1 SNHLY, CDR2 FYNNEI. V dropped 10 bases and J dropped 5; count of bases not matched to a gene: 19. The chain's CDR3 is CATPRATGEATTEAFF. The CDR3 DNA reads as TGTGCCACCCCCCGAGCTACAGGGGAGGCGACAACTGAAGCTTTCTTT.

The genes are TRBV28 and TRBJ2-7; TRBD1 agrees at 7 bases. This CDR3 has 15 amino acids. The junction had 10 bases not matched to a gene; V was cut back by 6 bases and J by 2 bases. CDR1 is MDHEN, CDR2 SYDVKM, per germline. Here the CDR3 reads CASSTPGTAPYEQYF. The CDR3 DNA reads as TGTGCCAGCAGCACGCCCGGGACAGCCCCCTACGAGCAGTACTTC.

In this sample, this clone turned up a few times. This chain joins TRBV15 and TRBJ2-3; TRBD1 matches at 7 bases. Germline V gene sequence: CDR1 LNHNV, CDR2 YYDKDF (reference sequence). J gave up 6 bases and V 9 bases, and 15 bases lay outside the gene matches. This CDR3 has 15 amino acids. In nucleotides, the CDR3 is TGTGCCACGACACGGGAAGACAGGGCGTCGGATACGCAGTATTTT. This codes for CATTREDRASDTQYF.

The chain uses TRBV5-6 and TRBJ1-3, with D perhaps TRBD1 (6 bases). Trimming left V 3 bases short and J 3 bases short, with 16 bases between. This CDR3 has 16 amino acids. Per the germline V gene, CDR1 is SGHDT and CDR2 is YYEEEE. CDR3: CASSSGGPEDGNTIYF. CDR3 nucleotides: TGTGCCAGCAGCTCCGGGGGGCCAGAGGATGGAAACACCATATATTTT. Full variable domain (remainder filled in from reference TRBV5-6 and TRBJ1-3): DAGVTQSPTHLIKTRGQQVTLRCSPKSGHDTVSWYQQALGQGPQFIFQYYEEEERQRGNFPDRFSGHQFPNYSSELNVNALLLGDSALYLCASSSGGPEDGNTIYFGEGSWLTVV.

The gene calls are TRBV5-5 and TRBJ2-3; TRBD2 is a possible D gene (5 bases). Trimming shortened V by 4 bases and J by 1 base, and 13 bases separated the two germline ends. CDR1 and CDR2 from the germline V gene are SGHKS and YYEKEE (reference sequence). CDR3 length equals 15 residues. The CDR3 DNA follows: TGTGCCAGCAGCCTCTGGCGGGTGCGCACAGATACGCAGTATTTT. It is translated as CASSLWRVRTDTQYF.